The clone carrying this T cell receptor beta chain was detected once. Its antigen is not identified. This specimen belongs to a study of T cell responses to AZD1222 COVID-19 vaccine. Turning to the study itself: Second-dose intervals of approximately 4 or approximately 12 weeks were pooled.

Study-level results: A rise in Spike-specific TCR breadth and depth followed two AZD1222 doses. Spike-wide vaccine-associated CD4 TCRs dominated at 160-218 and 743-854. White British donors predominated, females outnumbered males, and clonal diversity was possibly underestimated.

This CDR3 contains 11 residues. Germline assignment: CDR1 SGHNT and CDR2 YENEEA. V lost 1 base and J lost 7, with 4 bases in between. Profiled with immunoSEQ multiplex PCR; TCRdb holds only in-frame clones, not every one. The sample yields about 90,000 clones, 88% seen once. The V and J genes are TRBV11-3 and TRBJ1-2; D is uncertain. The receptor's source is an adult in good health. The sample in question was peripheral blood, obtained on day 0 of AZD1222 vaccination. CDR3 nucleotide sequence: TGTGCCAGCAGCTTAGGAGGTGGCTACACCTTC. As protein: CASSLGGGYTF.